The clone carrying this T cell receptor (beta chain) was picked up one time. The data were obtained in a study of blood T cell repertoires in COVID-19. Across the study: Italy, Spain and the United States were the sources of the convalescent and acute COVID-19 samples. Sample material is recorded as cDNA or gDNA derived from T cells, B-cell-depleted T cells, or PBMCs.

Per the authors' pipeline: Estimation of nucleated cell counts relied on the amplification of reference gene primers. The data were produced by immunoSEQ multiplex PCR, yet TCRdb's version contains in-frame clones alone and is incomplete. V, J and clone size reflect that table, while D and trimming were determined from the DNA. The sample has around 250,000 clones, 86% seen once. Germline V gene sequence: CDR1 GTSNPN, CDR2 SVGIG (reference sequence). The length of the CDR3 is 13 residues. After removal of 3 bases from V and 0 bases from J, the junction contained 1 base not matched to a gene. This rearrangement joins TRBV30 to TRBJ1-1, with TRBD1 identical over 7 bases. The sequencing input was peripheral blood. The clonotype originates from a woman in her thirties with active or convalescent COVID-19. CDR3 region: CAWRTGMNTEAFF. Here the CDR3 DNA reads TGTGCCTGGAGGACAGGGATGAACACTGAAGCTTTCTTT.